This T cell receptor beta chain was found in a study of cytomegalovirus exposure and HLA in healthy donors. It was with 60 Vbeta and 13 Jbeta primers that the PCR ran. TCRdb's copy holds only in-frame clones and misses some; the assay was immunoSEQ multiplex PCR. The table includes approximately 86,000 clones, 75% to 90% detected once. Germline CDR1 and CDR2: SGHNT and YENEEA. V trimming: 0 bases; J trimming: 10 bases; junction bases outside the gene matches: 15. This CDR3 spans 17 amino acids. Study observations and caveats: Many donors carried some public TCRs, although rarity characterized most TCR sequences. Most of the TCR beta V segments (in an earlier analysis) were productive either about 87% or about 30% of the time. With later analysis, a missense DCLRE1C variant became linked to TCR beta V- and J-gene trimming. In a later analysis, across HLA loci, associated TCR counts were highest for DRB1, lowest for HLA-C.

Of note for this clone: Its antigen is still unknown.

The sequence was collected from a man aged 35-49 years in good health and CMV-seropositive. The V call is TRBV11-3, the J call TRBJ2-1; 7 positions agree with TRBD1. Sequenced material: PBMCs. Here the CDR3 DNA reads TGTGCCAGCAGCTTAGAGACCGGGACAGCCAGTACATACGAGCAGTTCTTC. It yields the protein CASSLETGTASTYEQFF. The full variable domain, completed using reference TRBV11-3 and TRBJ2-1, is EAGVVQSPRYKIIEKKQPVAFWCNPISGHNTLYWYLQNLGQGPELLIRYENEEAVDDSQLPKDRFSAERLKGVDSTLKIQPAELGDSAVYLCASSLETGTASTYEQFFGPGTRLTVL.